The rows below give T cell receptor beta chains drawn from one sample of a study of shared clonotypes between healthy human individuals. Only in-frame clones appear in the TCRdb table, and some are missing; sequencing was by immunoSEQ multiplex PCR. The table lists fewer than 650,000 clones, 76% of them singletons. Sequencing input: PBMCs. Receptors were obtained from a middle-aged woman in good health. Some clones in this sample may be carry-over from other donors' samples. Each CDR3 is given with its conserved first and last residue. Fields, in order: J gene, clone size, D gene, V gene, CDR3 DNA, CDR3 protein. D genes are given only for firm matches. Only part of the rows carry a size: once, few, many, or a class if the clone is expanded.

j_gene: TRBJ2-2; abundance: NA; d_gene: TRBD1; v_gene: TRBV5-4; CDR3nt: TGTGCCAGCAGCCGGGACAGTCCCTCCGGGGAGCTGTTTTTT; CDR3aa: CASSRDSPSGELFF
j_gene: TRBJ2-2; abundance: NA; d_gene: NA; v_gene: TRBV10-1; CDR3nt: TGCGCCAGCAGTGAGTCGCCTTTCACCGGGGAGCTGTTTTTT; CDR3aa: CASSESPFTGELFF
j_gene: TRBJ2-5; abundance: NA; d_gene: NA; v_gene: TRBV30; CDR3nt: TGTGCCTGGAGTTCGGTTGGCGGCGCGGAGACCCAGTACTTC; CDR3aa: CAWSSVGGAETQYF
j_gene: TRBJ2-2; abundance: NA; d_gene: NA; v_gene: TRBV7-3; CDR3nt: TGTGCCAGCAGTCCCATGTCACGGGACCTCAACACCGGGGAGCTGTTTTTT; CDR3aa: CASSPMSRDLNTGELFF
j_gene: TRBJ2-7; abundance: NA; d_gene: TRBD1; v_gene: TRBV7-9; CDR3nt: TGTGCCAGCAGTCCCGGACAGGGACCTTCCTACGAGCAGTACTTC; CDR3aa: CASSPGQGPSYEQYF
j_gene: TRBJ2-1; abundance: few; d_gene: NA; v_gene: TRBV28; CDR3nt: TGTGCCAGCAAGGTTACGGGGGGCTTCAATGAGCAGTTCTTC; CDR3aa: CASKVTGGFNEQFF
j_gene: TRBJ2-3; abundance: NA; d_gene: NA; v_gene: TRBV4-2; CDR3nt: TGTGCCAGCAGCCAAGATCACGCCGTAGTCGATACGCAGTATTTT; CDR3aa: CASSQDHAVVDTQYF
j_gene: TRBJ2-1; abundance: NA; d_gene: TRBD2; v_gene: TRBV15; CDR3nt: TGTGCCACCAGCAGTGGACTAGCGGGAGGGCCGGATGAGCAGTTCTTC; CDR3aa: CATSSGLAGGPDEQFF
j_gene: TRBJ2-7; abundance: NA; d_gene: TRBD1; v_gene: TRBV19; CDR3nt: TGTGCCAGTACTGGGGGACAGGGAGGCTACGAGCAGTACTTC; CDR3aa: CASTGGQGGYEQYF
j_gene: TRBJ2-3; abundance: NA; d_gene: NA; v_gene: TRBV4-1; CDR3nt: TGCGCCAGCAGCCAAGGGGTTCCCCATACGCAGTATTTT; CDR3aa: CASSQGVPHTQYF
j_gene: TRBJ1-1; abundance: NA; d_gene: NA; v_gene: TRBV5-1; CDR3nt: TGCGCCAGCAGCTTGGTAGACTTGATGAACACTGAAGCTTTCTTT; CDR3aa: CASSLVDLMNTEAFF
j_gene: TRBJ2-7; abundance: NA; d_gene: NA; v_gene: TRBV12-2; CDR3nt: TGTGCAAGTCGCTTAGCCCTCGGACAGGGTGCGTGCTACGAGCAGTACTTC; CDR3aa: CASRLALGQGACYEQYF
j_gene: TRBJ2-3; abundance: NA; d_gene: NA; v_gene: TRBV9; CDR3nt: TGTGCCAGCAGCGTAGTCGGTGATACGCAGTATTTT; CDR3aa: CASSVVGDTQYF
j_gene: TRBJ2-7; abundance: NA; d_gene: TRBD2; v_gene: TRBV5-4; CDR3nt: TGTGCCAGCAGCTTGGCACGGGAGGCTTCCTACGAGCAGTACTTC; CDR3aa: CASSLAREASYEQYF
j_gene: TRBJ2-7; abundance: once; d_gene: NA; v_gene: TRBV6-5; CDR3nt: TGTGCCAGCAGAAGGGGACAATATTCCTACGAGCAGTACTTC; CDR3aa: CASRRGQYSYEQYF
j_gene: TRBJ2-1; abundance: NA; d_gene: NA; v_gene: TRBV9; CDR3nt: TGTGCCAGCAGCGTAGAAGCCGACTACTACAATGAGCAGTTCTTC; CDR3aa: CASSVEADYYNEQFF
j_gene: TRBJ2-1; abundance: many; d_gene: TRBD2; v_gene: TRBV7-6; CDR3nt: TGTGCCAGCAGCTTAGCCTCTATGGGCGGGGGCTACAATGAGCAGTTCTTC; CDR3aa: CASSLASMGGGYNEQFF
j_gene: TRBJ2-1; abundance: NA; d_gene: TRBD2; v_gene: TRBV11-3; CDR3nt: TGTGCCAGCAGCGAGGGACTAGCGGATTACAATGAGCAGTTCTTC; CDR3aa: CASSEGLADYNEQFF
j_gene: TRBJ2-3; abundance: NA; d_gene: TRBD2; v_gene: TRBV28; CDR3nt: TGTGCCGGCTCTAGCGGGGCTAGCACAGATACGCAGTATTTT; CDR3aa: CAGSSGASTDTQYF
j_gene: TRBJ2-1; abundance: NA; d_gene: NA; v_gene: TRBV10-3; CDR3nt: TGTGCCATCAGTGATTACAGCGGCGGACTCAATGAGCAGTTCTTC; CDR3aa: CAISDYSGGLNEQFF
j_gene: TRBJ2-3; abundance: NA; d_gene: NA; v_gene: TRBV7-9; CDR3nt: TGTGCCAGCAGCCGGGTCGTGGCGGGCCCAGATACGCAGTATTTT; CDR3aa: CASSRVVAGPDTQYF
j_gene: TRBJ2-1; abundance: NA; d_gene: NA; v_gene: TRBV27; CDR3nt: TGTGCCAGCAGGTGGAGGTGGGGCTCGAGCTCCTACAATGAGCAGTTCTTC; CDR3aa: CASRWRWGSSSYNEQFF
j_gene: TRBJ1-5; abundance: NA; d_gene: TRBD1; v_gene: TRBV10-3; CDR3nt: TGTGCCATCTCCAAAGGACAGGGAGTAGGTCAGCCCCAGCATTTT; CDR3aa: CAISKGQGVGQPQHF
j_gene: TRBJ2-7; abundance: once; d_gene: NA; v_gene: TRBV19; CDR3nt: TGTGCCAGTAGTATACAGGGCTCCTACGAGCAGTACTTC; CDR3aa: CASSIQGSYEQYF
j_gene: TRBJ1-6; abundance: NA; d_gene: TRBD1; v_gene: TRBV6-5; CDR3nt: TGTGCCAGCAGACCGACAGGGCGAAATTCACCCCTCCACTTT; CDR3aa: CASRPTGRNSPLHF
j_gene: TRBJ2-5; abundance: few; d_gene: TRBD1; v_gene: TRBV6-6; CDR3nt: TGTGCCAGCAGGAATTCGAGGCAGGGGGCGGGAGAGACCCAGTACTTC; CDR3aa: CASRNSRQGAGETQYF
j_gene: TRBJ1-5; abundance: NA; d_gene: NA; v_gene: TRBV29-1; CDR3nt: TGCAGCGTTGTGTTGATGGGGGGCAGGGGAAATCAGCCCCAGCATTTT; CDR3aa: CSVVLMGGRGNQPQHF
j_gene: TRBJ2-2; abundance: NA; d_gene: NA; v_gene: TRBV6-5; CDR3nt: TGTGCCAGCAGTTACGGGACTGGCACCGGGGAGCTGTTTTTT; CDR3aa: CASSYGTGTGELFF
j_gene: TRBJ2-1; abundance: NA; d_gene: TRBD1; v_gene: TRBV9; CDR3nt: TGTGCCAGCAGCGTAGGTGGTAGGACAGGGCTTTTTGAGCAGTTCTTC; CDR3aa: CASSVGGRTGLFEQFF
j_gene: TRBJ1-1; abundance: few; d_gene: TRBD1; v_gene: TRBV18; CDR3nt: TGTGCCAGCTCCCGGGGACAGGGTCACACTGAAGCTTTCTTT; CDR3aa: CASSRGQGHTEAFF
j_gene: TRBJ2-3; abundance: NA; d_gene: TRBD2; v_gene: TRBV15; CDR3nt: TGTGCCACCAGCAAATCCGGGACTACGGATACGCAGTATTTT; CDR3aa: CATSKSGTTDTQYF
j_gene: TRBJ2-7; abundance: NA; d_gene: TRBD2; v_gene: TRBV30; CDR3nt: TGTGCCTGGAGGGGACTAGGCGGTGGGTACGAGCAGTACTTC; CDR3aa: CAWRGLGGGYEQYF
j_gene: TRBJ2-7; abundance: NA; d_gene: NA; v_gene: TRBV18; CDR3nt: TGTGCCAGCTCACCACCGGTCCCTGCGGGATCTTTTAACTACGAGCAGTACTTC; CDR3aa: CASSPPVPAGSFNYEQYF
j_gene: TRBJ1-5; abundance: few; d_gene: NA; v_gene: TRBV28; CDR3nt: TGTGCCAGCAGACCACCGACAGGTGGGGATCAGCCCCAGCATTTT; CDR3aa: CASRPPTGGDQPQHF
j_gene: TRBJ2-2; abundance: few; d_gene: NA; v_gene: TRBV27; CDR3nt: TGTGCCAGCAGTCCCATATCCAACACCGGGGAGCTGTTTTTT; CDR3aa: CASSPISNTGELFF